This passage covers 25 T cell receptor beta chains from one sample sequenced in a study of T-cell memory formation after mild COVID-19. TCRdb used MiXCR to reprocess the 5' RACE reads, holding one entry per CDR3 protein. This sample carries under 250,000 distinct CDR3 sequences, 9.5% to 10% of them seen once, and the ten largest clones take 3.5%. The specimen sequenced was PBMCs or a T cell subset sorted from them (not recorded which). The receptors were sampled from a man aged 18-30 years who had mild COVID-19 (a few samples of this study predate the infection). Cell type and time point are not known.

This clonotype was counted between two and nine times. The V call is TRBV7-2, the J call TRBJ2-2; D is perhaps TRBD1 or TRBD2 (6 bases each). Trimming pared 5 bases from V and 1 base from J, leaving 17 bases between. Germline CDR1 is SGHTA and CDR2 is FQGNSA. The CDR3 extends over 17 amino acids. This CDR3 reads CASSPRSGGLNTGELFF. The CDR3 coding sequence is TGTGCCAGCAGCCCTCGTTCTGGGGGGCTGAACACCGGGGAGCTGTTTTTT.

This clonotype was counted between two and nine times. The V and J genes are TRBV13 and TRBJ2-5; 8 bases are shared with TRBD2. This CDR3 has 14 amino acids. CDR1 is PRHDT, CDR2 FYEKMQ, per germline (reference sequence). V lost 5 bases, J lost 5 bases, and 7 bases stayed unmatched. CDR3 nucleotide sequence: TGTGCCAGCAGCCCGCGGGGGGTTGGGGAGACCCAGTACTTC. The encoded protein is CASSPRGVGETQYF.

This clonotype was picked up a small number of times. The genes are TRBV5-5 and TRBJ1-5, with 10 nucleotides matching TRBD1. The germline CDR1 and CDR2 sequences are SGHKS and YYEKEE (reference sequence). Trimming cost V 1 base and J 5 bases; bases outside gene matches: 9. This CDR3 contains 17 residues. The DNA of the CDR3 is TGTGCCAGCAGCTTGTTTGTCGGGACAGGGGTTGATCAGCCCCAGCATTTT. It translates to CASSLFVGTGVDQPQHF.

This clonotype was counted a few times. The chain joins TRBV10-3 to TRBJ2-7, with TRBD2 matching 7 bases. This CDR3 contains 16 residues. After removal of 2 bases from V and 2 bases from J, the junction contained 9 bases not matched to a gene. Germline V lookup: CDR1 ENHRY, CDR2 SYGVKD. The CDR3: CAISEAGLETPYEQYF. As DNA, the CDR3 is TGTGCCATCAGTGAGGCCGGACTAGAGACCCCCTACGAGCAGTACTTC.

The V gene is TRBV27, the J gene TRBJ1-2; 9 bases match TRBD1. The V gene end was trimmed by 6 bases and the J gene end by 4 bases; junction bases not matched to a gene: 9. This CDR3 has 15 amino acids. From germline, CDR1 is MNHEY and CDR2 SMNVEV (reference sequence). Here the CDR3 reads CASSIDRGTAYGYTF. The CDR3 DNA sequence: TGTGCCAGCAGCATTGACAGGGGGACGGCCTATGGCTACACCTTC.

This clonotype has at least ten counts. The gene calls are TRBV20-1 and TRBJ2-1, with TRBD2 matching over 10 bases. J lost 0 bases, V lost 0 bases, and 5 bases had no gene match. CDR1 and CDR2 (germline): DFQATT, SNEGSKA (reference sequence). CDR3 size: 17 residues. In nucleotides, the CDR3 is TGCAGTGCTAGAGATCCCAGCGGGGGGGCCTCCTACAATGAGCAGTTCTTC. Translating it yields CSARDPSGGASYNEQFF.

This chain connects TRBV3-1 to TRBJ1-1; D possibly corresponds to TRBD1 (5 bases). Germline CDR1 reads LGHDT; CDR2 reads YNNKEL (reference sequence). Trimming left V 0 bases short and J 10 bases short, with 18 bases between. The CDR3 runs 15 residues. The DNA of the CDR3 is TGTGCCAGCAGCCAAGATACCGTTAAGGGGAGGGGAGCTTTCTTT. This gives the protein CASSQDTVKGRGAFF.

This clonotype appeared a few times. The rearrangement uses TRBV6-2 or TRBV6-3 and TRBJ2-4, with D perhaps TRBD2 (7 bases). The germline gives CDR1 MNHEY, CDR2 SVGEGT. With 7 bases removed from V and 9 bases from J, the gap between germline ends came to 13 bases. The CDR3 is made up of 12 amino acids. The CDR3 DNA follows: TGTGCCAGCAAGGAGGGGGGGGGCATTCAGTACTTC. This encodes CASKEGGGIQYF.

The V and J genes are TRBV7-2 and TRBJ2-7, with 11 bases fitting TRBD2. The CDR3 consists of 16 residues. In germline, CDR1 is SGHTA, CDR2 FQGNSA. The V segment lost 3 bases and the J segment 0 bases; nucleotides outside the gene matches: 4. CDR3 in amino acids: CASSFSGGAPSYEQYF. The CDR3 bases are TGTGCCAGCAGCTTTAGCGGGGGGGCTCCCTCCTACGAGCAGTACTTC.

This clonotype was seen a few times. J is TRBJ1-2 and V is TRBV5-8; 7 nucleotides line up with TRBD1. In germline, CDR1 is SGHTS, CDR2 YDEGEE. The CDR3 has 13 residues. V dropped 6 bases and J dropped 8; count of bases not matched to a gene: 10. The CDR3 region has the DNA TGTGCCAGCACCCGACAGGGACGTAGCGGCTACACCTTC. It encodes CASTRQGRSGYTF.

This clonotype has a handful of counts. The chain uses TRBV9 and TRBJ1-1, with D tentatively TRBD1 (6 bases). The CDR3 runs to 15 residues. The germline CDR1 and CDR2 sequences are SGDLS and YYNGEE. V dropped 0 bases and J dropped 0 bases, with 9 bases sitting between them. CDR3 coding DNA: TGTGCCAGCAGCGTAGAACCAGGGGTGAACACTGAAGCTTTCTTT. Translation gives CASSVEPGVNTEAFF.

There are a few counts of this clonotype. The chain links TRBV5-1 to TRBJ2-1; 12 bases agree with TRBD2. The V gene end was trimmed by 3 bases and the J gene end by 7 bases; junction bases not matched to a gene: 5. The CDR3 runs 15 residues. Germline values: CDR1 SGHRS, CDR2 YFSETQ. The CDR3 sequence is CASSSLAGGQNEQFF. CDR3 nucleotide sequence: TGCGCCAGCAGCTCCCTAGCGGGGGGGCAGAATGAGCAGTTCTTC.

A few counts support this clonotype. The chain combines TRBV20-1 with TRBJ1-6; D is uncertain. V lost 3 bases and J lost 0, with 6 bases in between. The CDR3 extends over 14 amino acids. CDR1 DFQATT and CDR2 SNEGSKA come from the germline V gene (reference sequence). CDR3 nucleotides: TGCAGTGCTAGTGGGAACTCCTATAATTCACCCCTCCACTTT. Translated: CSASGNSYNSPLHF.

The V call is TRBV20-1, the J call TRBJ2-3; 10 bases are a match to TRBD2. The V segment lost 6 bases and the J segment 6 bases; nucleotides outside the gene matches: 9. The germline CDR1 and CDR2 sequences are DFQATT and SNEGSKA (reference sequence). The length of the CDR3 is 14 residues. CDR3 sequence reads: CSAPPAGGRDTQYF. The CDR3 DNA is TGCAGTGCGCCGCCAGCGGGGGGGCGGGATACGCAGTATTTT.

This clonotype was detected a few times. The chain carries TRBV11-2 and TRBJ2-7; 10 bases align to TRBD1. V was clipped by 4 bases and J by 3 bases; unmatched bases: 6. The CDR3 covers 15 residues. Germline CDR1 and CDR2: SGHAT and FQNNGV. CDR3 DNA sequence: TGTGCCAGCAGCTCCCCGGACAGGGGGTACTACGAGCAGTACTTC. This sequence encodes CASSSPDRGYYEQYF.

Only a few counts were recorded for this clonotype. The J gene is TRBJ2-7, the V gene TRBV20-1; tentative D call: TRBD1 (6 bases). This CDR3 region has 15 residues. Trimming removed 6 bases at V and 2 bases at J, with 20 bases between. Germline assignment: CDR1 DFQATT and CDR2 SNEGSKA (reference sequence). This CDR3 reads CSAKRSAGAPYEQYF. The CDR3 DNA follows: TGCAGTGCGAAGAGATCGGCAGGGGCCCCCTACGAGCAGTACTTC.

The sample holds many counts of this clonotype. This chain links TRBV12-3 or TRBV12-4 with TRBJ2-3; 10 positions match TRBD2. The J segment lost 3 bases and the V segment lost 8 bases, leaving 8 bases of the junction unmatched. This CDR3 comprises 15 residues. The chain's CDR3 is CASRLTTSGTDTQYF. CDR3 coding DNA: TGTGCCAGCCGTCTGACGACTAGCGGGACAGATACGCAGTATTTT.

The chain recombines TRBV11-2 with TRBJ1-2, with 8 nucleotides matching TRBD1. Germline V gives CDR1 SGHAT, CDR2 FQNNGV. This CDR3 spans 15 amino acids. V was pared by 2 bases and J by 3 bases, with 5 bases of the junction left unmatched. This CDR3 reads CASSLFQGADYGYTF. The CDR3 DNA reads TGTGCCAGCAGCTTATTCCAGGGGGCGGACTATGGCTACACCTTC.

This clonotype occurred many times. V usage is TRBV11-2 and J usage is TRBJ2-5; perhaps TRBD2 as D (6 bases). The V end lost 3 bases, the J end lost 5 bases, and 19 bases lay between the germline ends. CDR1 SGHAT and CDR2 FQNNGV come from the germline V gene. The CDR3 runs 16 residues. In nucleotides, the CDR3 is TGTGCCAGCAGCTTCCGACTAGGAGTCCGCGGGGAGACCCAGTACTTC. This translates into CASSFRLGVRGETQYF.

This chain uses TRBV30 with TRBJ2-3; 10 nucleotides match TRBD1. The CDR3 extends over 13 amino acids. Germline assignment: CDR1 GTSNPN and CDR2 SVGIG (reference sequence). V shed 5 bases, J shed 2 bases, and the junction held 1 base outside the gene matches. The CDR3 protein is CAWGTGVTDTQYF. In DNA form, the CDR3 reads TGTGCCTGGGGGACAGGGGTCACAGATACGCAGTATTTT. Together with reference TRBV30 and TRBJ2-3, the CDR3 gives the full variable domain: SQTIHQWPATLVQPVGSPLSLECTVEGTSNPNLYWYRQAAGRGLQLLFYSVGIGQISSEVPQNLSASRPQDRQFILSSKKLLLSDSGFYLCAWGTGVTDTQYFGPGTRLTVL.

CDR3 bases: TGTGCCAGCAGTGAAACCCTTTCGCACGCTTTCTTT. The encoded protein is CASSETLSHAFF. The chain combines TRBV2 with TRBJ1-1; D is ambiguous. Trimming took 2 bases from V and 11 from J, leaving 12 bases between them. CDR1 and CDR2 (germline): SNHLY, FYNNEI. The CDR3 covers 12 residues.

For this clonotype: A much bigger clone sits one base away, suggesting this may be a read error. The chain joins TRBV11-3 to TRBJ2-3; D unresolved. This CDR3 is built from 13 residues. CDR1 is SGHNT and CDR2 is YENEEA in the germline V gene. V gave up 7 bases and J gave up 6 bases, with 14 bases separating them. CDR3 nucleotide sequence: TGTGCCAGCAACTCCTTCGCGAGGGATACGCAGTATTTT. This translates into CASNSFARDTQYF.

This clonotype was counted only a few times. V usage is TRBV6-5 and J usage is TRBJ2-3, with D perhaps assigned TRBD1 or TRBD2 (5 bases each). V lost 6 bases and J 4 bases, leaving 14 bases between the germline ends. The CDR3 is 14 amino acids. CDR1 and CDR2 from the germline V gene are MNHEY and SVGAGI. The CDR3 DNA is TGTGCCAGCAGGTGGGGGATCGTAGCAGATACGCAGTATTTT. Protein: CASRWGIVADTQYF.

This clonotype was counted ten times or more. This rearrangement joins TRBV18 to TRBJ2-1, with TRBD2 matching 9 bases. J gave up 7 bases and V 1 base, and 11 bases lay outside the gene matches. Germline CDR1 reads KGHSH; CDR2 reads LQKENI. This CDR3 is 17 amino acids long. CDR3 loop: CASSPRPVSGGRNEQFF. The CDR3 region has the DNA TGTGCCAGCTCACCACGGCCGGTTAGCGGGGGAAGGAATGAGCAGTTCTTC.

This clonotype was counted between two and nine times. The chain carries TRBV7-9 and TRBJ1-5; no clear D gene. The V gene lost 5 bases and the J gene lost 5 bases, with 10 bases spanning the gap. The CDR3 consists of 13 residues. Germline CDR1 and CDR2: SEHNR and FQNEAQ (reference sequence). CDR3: CASSGRGDQPQHF. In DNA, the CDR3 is TGTGCCAGCAGCGGCCGCGGAGATCAGCCCCAGCATTTT.